This T cell receptor (beta chain) emerged from a study of T cell repertoires in cytomegalovirus infection. This CDR3 is built from 16 residues. Trimming took 6 bases from V and 2 from J, leaving 19 bases between them. Looked up from germline, CDR1 is SGHVS and CDR2 is FNYEAQ. TCRdb ran MiXCR on the reads and lists one entry per CDR3 protein. The sample has roughly 720,000 distinct CDR3 sequences, approximately 34% seen once. The receptor's source is a human donor in good health (CMV status not recorded). Some clones in this sample may be carry-over from other donors' samples. This rearrangement joins TRBV7-6 to TRBJ1-1; D unclear. Sequencing used PBMCs. CDR3 amino acids: CASRWTDAFYNTEAFF. The CDR3 bases are TGTGCCAGCAGGTGGACGGACGCGTTTTATAACACTGAAGCTTTCTTT. The complete variable domain, with remaining parts taken from reference TRBV7-6 and TRBJ1-1, reads GAGVSQSPRYKVTKRGQDVALRCDPISGHVSLYWYRQALGQGPEFLTYFNYEAQQDKSGLPNDRFSAERPEGSISTLTIQRTEQRDSAMYRCASRWTDAFYNTEAFFGQGTRLTVV.